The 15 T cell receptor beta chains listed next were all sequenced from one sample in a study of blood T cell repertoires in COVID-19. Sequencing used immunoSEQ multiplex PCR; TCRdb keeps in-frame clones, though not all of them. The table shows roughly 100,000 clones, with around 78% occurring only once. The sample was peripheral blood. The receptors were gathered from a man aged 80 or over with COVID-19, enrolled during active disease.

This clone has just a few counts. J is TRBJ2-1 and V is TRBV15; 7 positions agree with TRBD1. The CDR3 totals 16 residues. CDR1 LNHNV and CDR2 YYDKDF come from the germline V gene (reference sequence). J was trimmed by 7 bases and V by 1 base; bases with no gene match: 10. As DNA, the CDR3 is TGTGCCACCAGCAGAGGCAGAGGGACAGCCTCAAATGAGCAGTTCTTC. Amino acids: CATSRGRGTASNEQFF.

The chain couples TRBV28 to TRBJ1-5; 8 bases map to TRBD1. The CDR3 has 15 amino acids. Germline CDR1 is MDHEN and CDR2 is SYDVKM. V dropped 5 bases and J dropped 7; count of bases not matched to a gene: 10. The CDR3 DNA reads TGTGCCAGCAGTGCAGGACAGGGATTCGGGCAGCCCCAGCATTTT. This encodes CASSAGQGFGQPQHF.

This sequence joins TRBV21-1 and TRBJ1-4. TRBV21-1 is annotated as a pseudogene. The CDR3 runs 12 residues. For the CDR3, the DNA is TGTGTGTACCGGGATCTAGGGGAAAAACTGTTTTTT. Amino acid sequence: CVYRDLGEKLFF.

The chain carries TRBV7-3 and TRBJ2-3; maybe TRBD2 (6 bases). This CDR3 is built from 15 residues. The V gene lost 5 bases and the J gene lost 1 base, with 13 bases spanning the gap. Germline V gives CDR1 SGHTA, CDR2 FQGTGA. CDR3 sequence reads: CASSPAWRGTDTQYF. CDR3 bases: TGTGCCAGCAGCCCGGCGTGGAGGGGCACAGATACGCAGTATTTT.

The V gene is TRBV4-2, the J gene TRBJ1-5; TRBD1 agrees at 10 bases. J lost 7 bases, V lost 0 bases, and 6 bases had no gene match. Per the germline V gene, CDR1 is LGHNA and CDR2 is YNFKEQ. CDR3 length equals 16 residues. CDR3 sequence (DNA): TGTGCCAGCAGCCAAGAGGGGACAGGGGACGGACAGCCCCAGCATTTT. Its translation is CASSQEGTGDGQPQHF.

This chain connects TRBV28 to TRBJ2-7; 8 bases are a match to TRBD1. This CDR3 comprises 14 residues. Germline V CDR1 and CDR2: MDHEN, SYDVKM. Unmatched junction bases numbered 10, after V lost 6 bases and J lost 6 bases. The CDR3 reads CASSQFQGAGEQYF. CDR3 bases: TGTGCCAGCAGCCAGTTTCAGGGGGCGGGCGAGCAGTACTTC.

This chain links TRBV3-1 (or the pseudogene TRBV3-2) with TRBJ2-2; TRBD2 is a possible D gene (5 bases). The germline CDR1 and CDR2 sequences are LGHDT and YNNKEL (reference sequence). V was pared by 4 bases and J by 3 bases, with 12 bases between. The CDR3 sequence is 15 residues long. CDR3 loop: CASSLRSGYTGELFF. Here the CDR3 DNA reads TGTGCCAGCAGCCTCCGAAGCGGATACACCGGGGAGCTGTTTTTT.

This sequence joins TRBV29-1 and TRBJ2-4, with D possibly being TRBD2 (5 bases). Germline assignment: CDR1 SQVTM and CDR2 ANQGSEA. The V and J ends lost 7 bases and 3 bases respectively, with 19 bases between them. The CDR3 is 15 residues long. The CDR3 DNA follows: TGCAGCGGCATTTTCACGGGAATTCTCAAAAACATTCAGTACTTC. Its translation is CSGIFTGILKNIQYF.

CDR3 loop: CASRFNGLADYEQYF. DNA of the CDR3: TGTGCCAGCAGGTTCAATGGACTAGCGGACTACGAGCAGTACTTC. The chain joins TRBV5-6 to TRBJ2-7; the match to TRBD2 covers 10 bases. The J segment lost 3 bases and the V segment lost 5 bases, leaving 8 bases of the junction unmatched. Germline V gives CDR1 SGHDT, CDR2 YYEEEE. This CDR3 is built from 15 residues.

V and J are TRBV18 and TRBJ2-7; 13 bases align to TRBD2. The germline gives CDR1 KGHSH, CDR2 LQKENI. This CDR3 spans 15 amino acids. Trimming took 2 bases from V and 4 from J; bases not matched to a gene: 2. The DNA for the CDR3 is TGTGCCAGCTCACCATGGACTAGCGGGAGATACGAGCAGTACTTC. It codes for CASSPWTSGRYEQYF.

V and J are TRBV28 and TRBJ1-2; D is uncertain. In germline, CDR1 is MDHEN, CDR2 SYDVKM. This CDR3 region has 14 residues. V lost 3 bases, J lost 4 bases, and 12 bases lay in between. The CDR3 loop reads CASSLEGFGYGYTF. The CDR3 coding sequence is TGTGCCAGCAGTTTGGAGGGTTTCGGCTATGGCTACACCTTC.

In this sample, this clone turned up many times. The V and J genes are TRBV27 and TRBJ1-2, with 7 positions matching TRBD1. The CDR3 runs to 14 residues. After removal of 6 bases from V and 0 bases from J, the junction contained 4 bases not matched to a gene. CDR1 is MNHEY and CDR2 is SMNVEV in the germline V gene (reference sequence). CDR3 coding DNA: TGTGCCAGCAGGGGGGACAGAGCTAACTATGGCTACACCTTC. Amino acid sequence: CASRGDRANYGYTF.

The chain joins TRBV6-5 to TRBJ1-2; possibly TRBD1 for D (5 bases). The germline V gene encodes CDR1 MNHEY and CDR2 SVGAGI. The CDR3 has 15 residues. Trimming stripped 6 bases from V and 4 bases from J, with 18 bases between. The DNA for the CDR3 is TGTGCCAGCAGGGACGATATAACAGGTACCTATGGCTACACCTTC. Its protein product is CASRDDITGTYGYTF.

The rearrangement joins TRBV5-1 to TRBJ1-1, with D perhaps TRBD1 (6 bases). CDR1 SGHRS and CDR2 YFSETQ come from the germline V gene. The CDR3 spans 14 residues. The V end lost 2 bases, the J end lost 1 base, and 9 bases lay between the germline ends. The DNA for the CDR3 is TGCGCCAGCAGCTTTGGGGGCTCGAACACTGAAGCTTTCTTT. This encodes CASSFGGSNTEAFF.

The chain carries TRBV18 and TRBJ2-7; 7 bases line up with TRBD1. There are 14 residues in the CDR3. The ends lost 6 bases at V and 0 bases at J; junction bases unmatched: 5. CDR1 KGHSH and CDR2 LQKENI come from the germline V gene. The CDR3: CASSRTGFSYEQYF. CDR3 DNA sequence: TGTGCCAGCTCTCGGACAGGCTTCTCCTACGAGCAGTACTTC.